This T cell receptor (beta chain) was recorded in a study of T cell repertoires in cytomegalovirus infection. Study-level background: Carrying CMV and the relevant HLA type showed in public TCR beta signatures.

Worth noting for this clonotype: The antigen is undetermined.

With 8 bases removed from V and 6 bases from J, the gap between germline ends came to 13 bases. Per the germline V gene, CDR1 is SNHLY and CDR2 is FYNNEI. There are 12 residues in the CDR3. Via MiXCR, TCRdb re-called the reads, giving one row per CDR3 protein. The sample lists about 890,000 distinct CDR3 sequences, 31% occurring once. This sample comprised cultured CD8+ T cells from PBMCs, obtained from culture after CMV antigen stimulation. The TCR was taken from a human donor in good health (CMV status not recorded). Some clones in this sample may be carry-over from other donors' samples. This chain uses TRBV2 with TRBJ1-2; D perhaps matches TRBD1 (5 bases). CDR3 nucleotides: TGTGCCAGCTTAACCAGGGTAGATGGCTACACCTTC. It yields the protein CASLTRVDGYTF.